This passage covers 8 T cell receptor beta chains from one sample sequenced in a study of blood T cells in healthy people across ages. The authors ran a second PCR of about 7 to 11 cycles using a sample-barcoded 5' primer and a J-beta primer mix. MiXCR was run by TCRdb on the 5' RACE reads, yielding one entry per CDR3 protein. The sample holds more than 900,000 distinct CDR3 sequences, approximately 26% seen once. A further study also used this sample, focusing on T cells of mothers and their children.

The specimen sequenced was blood. All receptors derive from a girl aged 2-10 years in good health.

This chain links TRBV20-1 with TRBJ1-2, with 9 nucleotides matching TRBD1. Germline CDR1 and CDR2: DFQATT and SNEGSKA (reference sequence). V lost 5 bases to trimming and J lost 7 bases; unmatched junction nucleotides: 8. The CDR3 is 13 residues long. CDR3 DNA sequence: TGCAGTGCTCCTTGGGGACAGGGTATTGGCTACACCTTC. Translated: CSAPWGQGIGYTF.

The chain joins TRBV7-9 to TRBJ1-5; D remains unclear. The V end was cut by 5 bases, the J end by 2 bases, with 13 bases between. The germline CDR1 and CDR2 sequences are SEHNR and FQNEAQ (reference sequence). The length of the CDR3 is 15 residues. This chain's CDR3 is CASSHREEGNQPQHF. CDR3 nucleotides: TGTGCCAGCAGCCATAGGGAGGAGGGCAATCAGCCCCAGCATTTT.

The chain recombines TRBV12-3 or TRBV12-4 with TRBJ1-5; no reliable D call. Trimming pared 3 bases from V and 9 bases from J, leaving 12 bases between. The CDR3 spans 13 residues. DNA for the CDR3: TGTGCCAGCAGTTTTTCCGGCGGAGGGCCCCAGCATTTT. Its protein is CASSFSGGGPQHF.

This chain connects TRBV5-1 to TRBJ1-5; 7 nucleotides match TRBD1. CDR1 is SGHRS and CDR2 is YFSETQ in the germline V gene. Losses at the gene ends were 0 bases for V and 7 bases for J; bases not matched to a gene: 4. This CDR3 is built from 14 residues. The DNA of the CDR3 is TGCGCCAGCAGCTTGGTACAGGGGAGCCAGCCCCAGCATTTT. Protein: CASSLVQGSQPQHF. The variable domain in full, completed from reference TRBV5-1 and TRBJ1-5, reads KAGVTQTPRYLIKTRGQQVTLSCSPISGHRSVSWYQQTPGQGLQFLFEYFSETQRNKGNFPGRFSGRQFSNSRSEMNVSTLELGDSALYLCASSLVQGSQPQHFGDGTRLSIL.

This clonotype was counted only a few times. The chain couples TRBV7-9 to TRBJ2-1; D is undetermined. Germline V gene sequence: CDR1 SEHNR, CDR2 FQNEAQ (reference sequence). The CDR3 consists of 15 residues. V shed 5 bases and J shed 7 bases, with 18 bases lying between them. The CDR3 here is CASSGLDPARNEQFF. CDR3 nucleotides: TGTGCCAGCAGCGGTCTAGACCCTGCGAGAAATGAGCAGTTCTTC.

This clonotype has a handful of counts. The rearrangement uses TRBV4-2 and TRBJ1-1; a weak D match, TRBD1 (5 bases). Germline values: CDR1 LGHNA, CDR2 YNFKEQ. V lost 2 bases and J lost 3, with 28 bases in between. The CDR3 totals 20 residues. This CDR3 reads CASSQPFAVREKGKDTEAFF. CDR3 nucleotide sequence: TGTGCCAGCAGCCAACCCTTCGCTGTCAGGGAAAAAGGGAAAGACACTGAAGCTTTCTTT.

This clonotype was seen only a few times. J is TRBJ2-2 and V is TRBV7-3, with D tentatively TRBD1 or TRBD2 (5 bases each). The CDR3 has 22 residues. In germline, CDR1 is SGHTA, CDR2 FQGTGA. Between the trimmed V and J ends, which lost 4 bases and 3 bases, there was a span of 33 bases. The CDR3 spells CASSSRDQLGRGSGPDTGELFF. The CDR3 DNA sequence: TGTGCCAGCAGCTCTCGGGACCAACTCGGTAGGGGTAGTGGCCCTGACACCGGGGAGCTGTTTTTT. The whole variable domain, remainder taken from reference TRBV7-3 and TRBJ2-2, is GAGVSQTPSNKVTEKGKYVELRCDPISGHTALYWYRQSLGQGPEFLIYFQGTGAADDSGLPNDRFFAVRPEGSVSTLKIQRTERGDSAVYLCASSSRDQLGRGSGPDTGELFFGEGSRLTVL.

This clonotype was counted only a few times. The genes are TRBV12-3 or TRBV12-4 and TRBJ2-2; D is undetermined. The CDR3 loop spans 14 amino acids. V was pared by 10 bases and J by 3 bases, with 15 bases between. The CDR3: CATDSRLDTGELFF. For the CDR3, the DNA is TGTGCCACCGATTCTCGCCTGGACACCGGGGAGCTGTTTTTT.